This TCR beta chain was captured by sequencing in a study of graft-versus-host responses after intestinal transplantation (dated by TCRdb to the early 2020s). Background on the whole study: Recipients received multivisceral, liver-intestinal, or isolated intestinal transplants. Every recipient was given anti-thymocyte globulin induction, followed by approximately 3 years of maintenance tacrolimus and steroids. The cohort enrolled under 25 intestinal transplant recipients including one retransplant, and a few patients lacking pretransplant specimens were excluded. Instead of going to the commercial service, samples from a few later patients were sequenced in-house on an Illumina MiSeq and processed with MiXCR. A peak of at least 4% donor T cells among recipient peripheral blood mononuclear cells was the definition used for donor T cell macrochimerism. Alloreactive clones were identified by sequencing pre-transplant mixed lymphocyte reaction products and comparing these products with unstimulated pre-transplant donor and recipient T cells. Bulk TCR-beta CDR3 sequencing was used to track graft-versus-host and host-versus-graft alloreactive T cell clones in the graft, circulation and bone marrow after intestinal transplantation.

Relative to germline, V is missing 6 bases and J is missing 2 bases, with 6 bases of the junction outside any gene match. Spanning cysteine to phenylalanine, the CDR3 consists of 14 amino acids. Only the CDR3 part of the read is kept: 42 bases, read in frame from the first base. CDR1 and CDR2, per the germline V gene, are SNHLY and FYNNEI. Sample time point, as interpreted from the label and publication: cells obtained before transplantation from donor or recipient. CD3+CD4+ and CD3+CD8+ populations were FACS-sorted from unstimulated pre-transplant donor and recipient cells taken from spleen or lymph nodes. Concerning this clone: Its antigen specificity is not known. Within one base of it there is no much larger clone, and no base qualities were kept.

Overall study results and their limits: In the allografts of patients with donor T cell macrochimerism, GvH to HvG T cell clonal ratios were high. The relatively low number and heterogeneity of intestinal transplant patients limited the conclusions. Early after transplant, declines in HvG clones were associated with peak levels of circulating GvH clones. GvH clones were detected in recipient bone marrow, and some appeared earlier in ileal mucosa or blood, consistent with an intestinal mucosal origin.

Library prep was done by the immunoSEQ multiplex PCR assay. In most patients, genomic DNA was isolated using the Qiagen DNeasy Blood and Tissue Kit and sent frozen to Adaptive Biotechnologies for TCR sequencing. For most patients, genomic DNA was subjected to high-throughput TCR-beta CDR3 sequencing by Adaptive Biotechnologies. Processing in the source paper ran as follows. Adaptive's ImmunoSEQ software supplied the TCR sequencing data for 15 to 20 patients, while MiXCR and VDJtools were used to process a few other patients. To correct CD4 versus CD8 sorting errors, any sequence found in both subsets at a frequency ratio below 5:1 was removed. Because the origin of CDR3 nucleotide sequences shared between donor and recipient could not be assigned, those sequences were removed. At least 2-fold expansion over unstimulated cells and a minimum CFSE-low frequency of 0.002% (template counts) or 0.001% (read counts) were required for clones to be classified as alloreactive. Mappable clones were those detected in sequenced pre-transplant spleen, lymph node, or MLR CFSE-low populations of the donor or recipient. The cumulative frequency of alloreactive clones was calculated as a percentage of all sequences, weighted by copy number. TCRdb obtained this table from immuneACCESS and retained in-frame rearrangements with V and J assigned. These tables miss some clones; where compared with another copy, unresolved V genes account for less than half of the shortfall, and the remainder is unexplained. That table is the source of V, J and clone size, and D and trimming were worked out from the DNA. In this sample the table shows fewer than 120,000 clones, about 93% of which occur a single time. Around 0.55% of the sample comes from the top ten.

The source is a human donor who received an intestinal transplant. The input for sequencing was unstimulated CD8+ T cells sorted from spleen or lymph node cells, taken before intestinal transplant. The chain couples TRBV2 to TRBJ2-5; 7 nucleotides in the junction match TRBD2. The DNA sequence is as follows: TGTGCCAGCAGGCGGGAGTTCGGGCAAGAGACCCAGTACTTC. This codes for CASRREFGQETQYF.